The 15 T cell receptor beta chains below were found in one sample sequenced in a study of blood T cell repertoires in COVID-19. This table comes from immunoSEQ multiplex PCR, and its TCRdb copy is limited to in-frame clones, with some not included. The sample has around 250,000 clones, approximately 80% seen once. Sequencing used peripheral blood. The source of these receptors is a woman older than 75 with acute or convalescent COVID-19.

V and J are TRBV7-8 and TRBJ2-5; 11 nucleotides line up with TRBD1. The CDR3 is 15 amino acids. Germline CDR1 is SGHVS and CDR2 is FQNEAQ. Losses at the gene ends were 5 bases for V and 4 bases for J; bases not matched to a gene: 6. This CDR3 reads CASSQPGTGGETQYF. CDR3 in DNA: TGTGCCAGCAGCCAACCCGGGACAGGGGGAGAGACCCAGTACTTC. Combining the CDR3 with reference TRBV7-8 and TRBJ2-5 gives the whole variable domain GAGVSQSPRYKVAKRGQDVALRCDPISGHVSLFWYQQALGQGPEFLTYFQNEAQLDKSGLPSDRFFAERPEGSVSTLKIQRTQQEDSAVYLCASSQPGTGGETQYFGPGTRLLVL.

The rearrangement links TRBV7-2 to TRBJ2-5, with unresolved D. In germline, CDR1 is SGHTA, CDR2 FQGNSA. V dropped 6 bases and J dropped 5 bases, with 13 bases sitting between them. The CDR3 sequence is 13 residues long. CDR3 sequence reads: CASSWPPKETQYF. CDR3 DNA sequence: TGTGCCAGCAGTTGGCCTCCAAAGGAGACCCAGTACTTC.

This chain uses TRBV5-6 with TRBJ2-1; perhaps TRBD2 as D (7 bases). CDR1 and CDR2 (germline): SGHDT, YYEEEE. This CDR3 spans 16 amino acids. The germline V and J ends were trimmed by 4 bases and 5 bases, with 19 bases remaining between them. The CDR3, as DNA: TGTGCCAGCAGCAGATTGGCGGGGGCCCTACACAATGAGCAGTTCTTC. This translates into CASSRLAGALHNEQFF.

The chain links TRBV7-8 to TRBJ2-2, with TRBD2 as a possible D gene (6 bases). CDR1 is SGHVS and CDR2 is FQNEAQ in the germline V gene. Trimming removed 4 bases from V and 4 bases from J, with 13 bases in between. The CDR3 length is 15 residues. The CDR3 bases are TGTGCCAGCAGCTCCGGGGGTAGCGGCACCGGGGAGCTGTTTTTT. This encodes CASSSGGSGTGELFF.

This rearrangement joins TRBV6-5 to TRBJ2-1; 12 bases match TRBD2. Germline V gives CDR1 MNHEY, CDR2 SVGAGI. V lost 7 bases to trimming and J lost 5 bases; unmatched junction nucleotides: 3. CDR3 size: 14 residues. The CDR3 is CASNRLAGDNEQFF. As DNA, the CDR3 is TGTGCCAGCAACAGACTAGCGGGGGACAATGAGCAGTTCTTC.

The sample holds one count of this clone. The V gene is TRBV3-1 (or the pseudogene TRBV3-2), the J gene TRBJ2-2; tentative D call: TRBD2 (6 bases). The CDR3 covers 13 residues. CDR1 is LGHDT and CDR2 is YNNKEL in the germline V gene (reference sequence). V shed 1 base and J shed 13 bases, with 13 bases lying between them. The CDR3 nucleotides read TGTGCCAGCAGCCAAGTTTCCCTAGCGCGGCTGTTTTTT. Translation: CASSQVSLARLFF.

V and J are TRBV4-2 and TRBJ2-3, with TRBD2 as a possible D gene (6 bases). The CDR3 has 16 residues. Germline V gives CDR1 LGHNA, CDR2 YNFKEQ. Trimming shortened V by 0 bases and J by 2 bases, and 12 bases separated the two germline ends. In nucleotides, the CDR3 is TGTGCCAGCAGCCAAGAGCCGGGACTTTACACAGATACGCAGTATTTT. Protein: CASSQEPGLYTDTQYF.

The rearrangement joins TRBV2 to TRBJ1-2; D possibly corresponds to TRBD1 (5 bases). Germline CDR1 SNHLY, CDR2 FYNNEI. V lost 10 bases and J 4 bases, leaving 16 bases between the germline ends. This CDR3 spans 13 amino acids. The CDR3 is CATNPGTGYGYTF. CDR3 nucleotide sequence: TGTGCCACCAATCCGGGGACTGGCTATGGCTACACCTTC.

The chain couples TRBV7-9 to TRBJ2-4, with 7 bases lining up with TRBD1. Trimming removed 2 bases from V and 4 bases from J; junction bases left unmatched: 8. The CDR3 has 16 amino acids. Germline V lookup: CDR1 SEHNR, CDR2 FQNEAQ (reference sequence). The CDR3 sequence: CASSLTGVTTKNIQYF. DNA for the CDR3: TGTGCCAGCAGCTTAACAGGGGTAACAACTAAAAACATTCAGTACTTC.

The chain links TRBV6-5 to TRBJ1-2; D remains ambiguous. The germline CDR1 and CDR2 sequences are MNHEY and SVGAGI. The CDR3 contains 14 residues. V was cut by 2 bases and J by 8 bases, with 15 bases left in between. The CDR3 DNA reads TGTGCCAGCAGTTACGAGGCATACGGCGCCGGCTACACCTTC. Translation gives CASSYEAYGAGYTF.

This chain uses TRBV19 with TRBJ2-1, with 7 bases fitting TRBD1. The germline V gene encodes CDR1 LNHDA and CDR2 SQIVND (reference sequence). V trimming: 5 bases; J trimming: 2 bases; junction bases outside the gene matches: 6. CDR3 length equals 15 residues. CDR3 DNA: TGTGCCAGTAGTCCCTCCGGGACAGCCTACAATGAGCAGTTCTTC. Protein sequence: CASSPSGTAYNEQFF. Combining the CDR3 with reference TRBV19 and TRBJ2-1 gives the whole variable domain DGGITQSPKYLFRKEGQNVTLSCEQNLNHDAMYWYRQDPGQGLRLIYYSQIVNDFQKGDIAEGYSVSREKKESFPLTVTSAQKNPTAFYLCASSPSGTAYNEQFFGPGTRLTVL.

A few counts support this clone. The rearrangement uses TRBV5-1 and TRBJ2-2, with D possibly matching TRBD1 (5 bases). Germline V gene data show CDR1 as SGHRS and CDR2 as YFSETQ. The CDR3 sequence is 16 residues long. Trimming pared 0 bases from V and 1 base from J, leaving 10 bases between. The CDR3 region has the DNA TGCGCCAGCAGCTTGGATGGCAGGGTGAACACCGGGGAGCTGTTTTTT. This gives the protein CASSLDGRVNTGELFF.

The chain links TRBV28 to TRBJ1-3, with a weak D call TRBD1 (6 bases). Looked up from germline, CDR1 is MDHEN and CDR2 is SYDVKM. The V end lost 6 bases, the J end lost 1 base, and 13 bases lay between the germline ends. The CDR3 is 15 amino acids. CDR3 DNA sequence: TGTGCCAGCAGACCTTCCGACAGGTCTGGAAACACCATATATTTT. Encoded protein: CASRPSDRSGNTIYF. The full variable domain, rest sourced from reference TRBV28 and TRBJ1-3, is DVKVTQSSRYLVKRTGEKVFLECVQDMDHENMFWYRQDPGLGLRLIYFSYDVKMKEKGDIPEGYSVSREKKERFSLILESASTNQTSMYLCASRPSDRSGNTIYFGEGSWLTVV.

The CDR3, as DNA: TGTGCCAGCAGTGGGCTGCCTGGAAACACCATATATTTT. This sequence encodes CASSGLPGNTIYF. The rearrangement links TRBV2 to TRBJ1-3; D call uncertain. There are 13 residues in the CDR3. The germline V gene has CDR1 SNHLY and CDR2 FYNNEI. The ends were cut back, 4 bases at V and 2 bases at J, with 6 bases in the middle. The complete variable domain, with remaining parts taken from reference TRBV2 and TRBJ1-3, reads EPEVTQTPSHQVTQMGQEVILRCVPISNHLYFYWYRQILGQKVEFLVSFYNNEISEKSEIFDDQFSVERPDGSNFTLKIRSTKLEDSAMYFCASSGLPGNTIYFGEGSWLTVV.

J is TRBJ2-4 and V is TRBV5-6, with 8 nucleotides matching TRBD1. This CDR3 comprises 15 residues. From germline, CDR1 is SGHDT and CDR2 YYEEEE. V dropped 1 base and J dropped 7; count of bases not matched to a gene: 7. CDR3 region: CASSLRTGLSNIQYF. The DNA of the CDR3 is TGTGCCAGCAGCTTGCGGACAGGGTTGTCCAACATTCAGTACTTC.